This record covers a single TCR beta chain. This same CDR3 is encoded by further DNA sequences in the sample. The data were taken from a study of blood T cell repertoires in COVID-19. Trimming shortened V by 2 bases and J by 1 base, and 5 bases separated the two germline ends. Germline CDR1 reads LNHDA; CDR2 reads SQIVND (reference sequence). The CDR3 has 13 amino acids. Sequencing was performed with immunoSEQ multiplex PCR; in TCRdb, only in-frame clones are kept and a portion is missing. There are under 200,000 clones in the sample; more than 85% occur only once, and 0.53% lies in the top ten. This receptor was obtained from a man aged 50 or older with acute or convalescent COVID-19. The sample was peripheral blood. The V gene is TRBV19, the J gene TRBJ1-2; D unresolved. The CDR3 is CASSITGNYGYTF. CDR3 DNA sequence: TGTGCCAGTAGTATAACGGGTAACTATGGCTACACCTTC.